The text below deals with one TCR beta chain. Antigen specificity is unknown. This entry belongs to a study of shared clonotypes between healthy human individuals. Study-wide findings and caveats: Although depth was large, rarefaction showed that sequencing of the sorted subsets was incomplete.

Donors comprised only Caucasian adults living in Nashville, Tennessee. Genomic DNA from each subset was divided evenly over several immunoSEQ plates. Clones were read by immunoSEQ multiplex PCR, and TCRdb kept only the in-frame ones, dropping some. The table records millions of clones, over 90% of them present only once. This receptor was taken from a man between 18 and 29 years old in good health. Some clones in this sample may be carry-over from other donors' samples. The sequencing sample was made of naive CD4+ T cells from PBMCs. Subset reported: CD45RA+ positively selected.

The CDR3 here is CASSFGGISYEQYF. CDR3 DNA sequence: TGTGCCAGCAGCTTTGGCGGGATATCCTACGAGCAGTACTTC. The V gene is TRBV11-1, the J gene TRBJ2-7; D might be TRBD2 (6 bases). From germline, CDR1 is SGHAT and CDR2 FQDESV (reference sequence). CDR3 length equals 14 residues. Between the trimmed V and J ends, which lost 3 bases and 1 base, there was a span of 10 bases. Variable domain in full (rest from reference TRBV11-1 and TRBJ2-7): EAEVAQSPRYKITEKSQAVAFWCDPISGHATLYWYRQILGQGPELLVQFQDESVVDDSQLPKDRFSAERLKGVDSTLKIQPAELGDSAMYLCASSFGGISYEQYFGPGTRLTVT.